This is a list of T cell receptor beta chains from one sample in a study of cytomegalovirus exposure and HLA in healthy donors. Assay used: immunoSEQ multiplex PCR; TCRdb lists only in-frame clones, some missing. The sample lists around 150,000 clones; roughly 79% were seen once. Sequenced: PBMCs. These receptors were taken from a woman aged 35 to 49 in good health and CMV-seronegative. CDR3s include the opening cysteine and the closing phenylalanine or tryptophan. D genes are given only for firm matches. Size values are once, few and many counts, or a class for expanded clones, and some rows have none.

v_gene	abundance	j_gene	d_gene	CDR3nt	CDR3aa
TRBV30	-	TRBJ2-1	-	TGTGCCTGGAGTGTGGGGGCGAGCTCCTACAATGAGCAGTTCTTC	CAWSVGASSYNEQFF
TRBV30	-	TRBJ2-1	TRBD2	TGTGCCTGGAAACAACTAGCGGGAGTAGTTAATGAGCAGTTCTTC	CAWKQLAGVVNEQFF
TRBV14	-	TRBJ2-3	-	TGTGCCAGCAGCCTCTCCCTGTCGGCAGATACGCAGTATTTT	CASSLSLSADTQYF
TRBV28	-	TRBJ1-2	TRBD1	TGTGCCAGCAGTTCTCTTCCCTTAGGGGGGACAGTACCGTTC	CASSSLPLGGTVPF
TRBV2	-	TRBJ2-2	-	TGTGCCAGCAGTGGGATAGCTGCCCCCGCCGGGGAGCTGTTTTTT	CASSGIAAPAGELFF
TRBV30	few	TRBJ1-4	-	TGTGCCTGGAGATCGCCCGGCGGGGGAAATGAAAAACTGTTTTTT	CAWRSPGGGNEKLFF
TRBV10-3	-	TRBJ2-3	-	TGTGCCATCAGTGAGTCAGTTGCAGGGCTCACAGATACGCAGTATTTT	CAISESVAGLTDTQYF
TRBV7-6	-	TRBJ1-1	-	TGTGCCAGCAGCTTAGAGATCGGGGGTGTTAACACTGAAGCTTTCTTT	CASSLEIGGVNTEAFF
TRBV7-9	-	TRBJ1-2	-	TGTGCCAGCAGCTTAGGGGGTCAGGGGCGAAGTAACTATGGCTACACCTTC	CASSLGGQGRSNYGYTF
TRBV29-1	-	TRBJ1-2	TRBD1	TGCAGCGTTGCGACAGGGGTGAACTATGGCTACACCTTC	CSVATGVNYGYTF
TRBV18	few	TRBJ2-1	-	TGTGCCAGCTCACGAGTGTATGAGCAGTTCTTC	CASSRVYEQFF
TRBV12-5	-	TRBJ2-1	TRBD1	TGTGCTAGTGGTCCGGACAGGGGGAGTAGGAATGAGCAGTTCTTC	CASGPDRGSRNEQFF
TRBV7-9	-	TRBJ1-1	-	TGTGCCAGCAGCTTAGCCCCAGGGGCAAGCATGAACACTGAAGCTTTCTTT	CASSLAPGASMNTEAFF
TRBV19	-	TRBJ2-7	TRBD2	TGTGCCAGTAGTAGGAGGTCAACTAGCGGGATTTCCTACGAGCAGTACTTC	CASSRRSTSGISYEQYF
TRBV11-1	once	TRBJ1-1	-	TGTGCCAGCAGCTTTCAAGAGGGCACTGAAGCTTTCTTT	CASSFQEGTEAFF
TRBV6-6	few	TRBJ2-1	-	TGTGCCAGCAGTTGGGCCTCAGAGCAGTTCTTC	CASSWASEQFF
TRBV4-1	few	TRBJ1-5	-	TGCGCCAGCAGCCAAGACCGGGGGAATCAGCCCCAGCATTTT	CASSQDRGNQPQHF
TRBV5-1	-	TRBJ2-7	TRBD2	TGCGCCAGCAGCTACGGACTAGCGGGGCACGAGCAGTACTTC	CASSYGLAGHEQYF
TRBV11-2	-	TRBJ1-1	-	TGTGCCAGCAGCTTAGATATGTTCGGAGGAGGGTTGGGCACTGAAGCTTTCTTT	CASSLDMFGGGLGTEAFF
TRBV19	once	TRBJ2-1	-	TGTGCCAGTAGTATAGACTTTTTTAGTGCAGGGAACAATGAGCAGTTCTTC	CASSIDFFSAGNNEQFF
TRBV7-7	-	TRBJ2-1	TRBD2	TGTGCTAGCAGCTTAGGGGCAAGGACTAGCGGGAGTAACACCTACAATGAGCAGTTCTTC	CASSLGARTSGSNTYNEQFF
TRBV5-4	-	TRBJ2-7	-	TGTGCCAGCAGCTTGGGAGTCGACATTTCCTACGAGCAGTACTTC	CASSLGVDISYEQYF
TRBV9	-	TRBJ1-4	-	TGTGCCAGCAGCGGGGGCAGGGTACGAGGTGAAAAACTGTTTTTT	CASSGGRVRGEKLFF
TRBV27	-	TRBJ1-2	-	TGTGCCAGCAGTCCGATGACAGGAAACTATGGCTACACCTTC	CASSPMTGNYGYTF
TRBV5-1	-	TRBJ2-7	TRBD1	TGCGCCAGCAGCTTGATAGGGACAGGGTCCTACGAGCAGTACTTC	CASSLIGTGSYEQYF
TRBV6-6	-	TRBJ1-3	-	TGTGCCAGCAGTCAACCCGACCGAGCCCAGGGGTCCATATATTTT	CASSQPDRAQGSIYF
TRBV15	few	TRBJ2-5	-	TGTGCCACCAGCAGAGTCGGCCAGGGATACGAGACCCAGTACTTC	CATSRVGQGYETQYF
TRBV11-2	-	TRBJ2-2	-	TGTGCCAGCGTGGCAGTGAACACCGGGGAGCTGTTTTTT	CASVAVNTGELFF
TRBV9	-	TRBJ1-1	-	TGTGCCAGCAGCTCCCCCACTGCCAGGGGTGACACTGAAGCTTTCTTT	CASSSPTARGDTEAFF
TRBV27	-	TRBJ2-1	-	TGTGCCAGCATCCGGAGCCGCTCCTACAATGAGCAGTTCTTC	CASIRSRSYNEQFF
TRBV30	few	TRBJ1-1	TRBD1	TGTGCCTGGGGACAGGGGGCTGCTTTCTTT	CAWGQGAAFF
TRBV2	-	TRBJ2-5	TRBD2	TGTGCCAGCAGCTACGCTGTAGCGGGTCCACAAGAGACCCAGTACTTC	CASSYAVAGPQETQYF
TRBV11-3	few	TRBJ1-2	-	TGTGCCAGCAGCTGGCCGGGGGGGGCAGGCTACACCTTC	CASSWPGGAGYTF
TRBV7-9	-	TRBJ2-1	TRBD2	TGTGCCAGCAGCCCCCGGGTGACTAGCGGGAGGGCTGGGGAGCAGTTCTTC	CASSPRVTSGRAGEQFF
TRBV5-1	once	TRBJ2-2	-	TGCGCCCGCAGCTTGGAACCGGGCACCGGGGAGCTGTTTTTT	CARSLEPGTGELFF
TRBV6-1	few	TRBJ2-2	TRBD2	TGTGCCAGCAGAGTACTAGCGGGTAGTGGGGAGCTGTTTTTT	CASRVLAGSGELFF
TRBV28	-	TRBJ1-2	-	TGTGCCAGCAGTATTCACGACATATCCCAGGGAAAGGGTGGCTACACCTTC	CASSIHDISQGKGGYTF
TRBV27	-	TRBJ1-1	-	TGTGCCAGCAGCTCCAGGGCCCCGGTGAACACTGAAGCTTTCTTT	CASSSRAPVNTEAFF
TRBV30	-	TRBJ1-5	TRBD1	TGTGCCTGGAGTGTCCTTCCACCAGTAGACAGGGACGGTCAGCCCCAGCATTTT	CAWSVLPPVDRDGQPQHF
TRBV7-8	few	TRBJ2-2	TRBD2	TGTGCCAGCAGCACTAGCGGGAGCGGGTACACCGGGGAGCTGTTTTTT	CASSTSGSGYTGELFF
TRBV7-2	-	TRBJ2-1	TRBD2	TGTGCCAGCAGTCGGGAGGGGCCCTACAATGAGCAGTTCTTC	CASSREGPYNEQFF
TRBV5-1	-	TRBJ2-5	-	TGCGCCAGCAGCTCGGGGGGCGCTAGGTTGGAGACCCAGTACTTC	CASSSGGARLETQYF
TRBV5-1	-	TRBJ2-7	TRBD2	TGCGCCAGCAGCTTGAATCGGCGGGAGGGCGGGGACGAGCAGTACTTC	CASSLNRREGGDEQYF
TRBV6-1	-	TRBJ2-1	-	TGTGCCAGCAGTGAAGCGGGAGTCCCCTACAATGAGCAGTTCTTC	CASSEAGVPYNEQFF
TRBV30	-	TRBJ1-5	TRBD1	TGTGCCTGGAGTCGATGGACAGGGAAGTTGGATCAGCCCCAGCATTTT	CAWSRWTGKLDQPQHF
TRBV7-8	few	TRBJ1-1	-	TGTGCCAGCAGCTTAGAATATAACACTGAAGCTTTCTTT	CASSLEYNTEAFF
TRBV30	-	TRBJ1-1	TRBD1	TGTGCCTGGAGTAGACAGGGAAGGAACACTGAAGCTTTCTTT	CAWSRQGRNTEAFF
TRBV28	few	TRBJ1-3	-	TGTGCCAGCAGTTTCCTCGGGAGTGGGCCTGGAAACACCATATATTTT	CASSFLGSGPGNTIYF
TRBV30	-	TRBJ1-3	-	TGTGCCTTTCATCCGGGACTTTTCTCTGGAAACACCATATATTTT	CAFHPGLFSGNTIYF
TRBV28	-	TRBJ1-3	TRBD1	TGTGCCAGCACCTCGACAGGGATAAACACCATATATTTT	CASTSTGINTIYF
TRBV19	few	TRBJ1-1	-	TGTGCCAGTAGCGTTACGGGTTCGGCTTTCTTT	CASSVTGSAFF
TRBV6-1	-	TRBJ1-2	-	TGTGCCAGCAGGAGTCGCTATGGCTACACCTTC	CASRSRYGYTF
TRBV6-1	-	TRBJ2-5	TRBD1	TGTGCCAGCAGTGAAGCAGGGCAGGGGGCGCAAGAGACCCAGTACTTC	CASSEAGQGAQETQYF
TRBV30	few	TRBJ1-1	TRBD1	TGTGCCTGGAGTGCAGGGGGCACTGAAGCTTTCTTT	CAWSAGGTEAFF
TRBV29-1	-	TRBJ2-7	TRBD2	TGCAGCGCGACTAGCGGCTACGAGCAGTACTTC	CSATSGYEQYF
TRBV19	few	TRBJ2-3	-	TGTGCCAGTAGTATAGGTAAACCCGGTGGTTCAGATACGCAGTATTTT	CASSIGKPGGSDTQYF
TRBV5-1	-	TRBJ2-3	TRBD1	TGCGCCAGCAGCCCCACCGGGACAGGGGTATCAGATACGCAGTATTTT	CASSPTGTGVSDTQYF
TRBV2	few	TRBJ1-6	-	TGTGCCAGCAGTGAATGGGAGGCCCTCCACTTT	CASSEWEALHF
TRBV13	-	TRBJ1-1	-	TGTGCCAGCAGCTTAGGCGCGTCAAACACTGAAGCTTTCTTT	CASSLGASNTEAFF
TRBV5-1	once	TRBJ2-7	-	TGCGCCAGCAGCCTACCGGGACTCTCAAAGGACGCCTACGAGCAGTACTTC	CASSLPGLSKDAYEQYF